The 26 T cell receptor beta chains reported below all come from one sample, sequenced in a study of blood T cell repertoires in COVID-19. Repertoires were generated with immunoSEQ multiplex PCR, while TCRdb's copy carries only in-frame clones and drops some. The sample comprises around 240,000 clones, approximately 80% of which are singletons, and roughly 7% rests with the top ten. Sequencing was carried out using peripheral blood. These receptors were obtained from a woman between 50 and 59 years old with acute or convalescent COVID-19.

The genes are TRBV6-5 and TRBJ2-5, with 14 bases aligning to TRBD2. CDR1 is MNHEY and CDR2 is SVGAGI in the germline V gene. Trimming at V came to 4 bases and at J to 4 bases, leaving 2 bases not matched to a gene. This CDR3 comprises 15 residues. The CDR3 here is CASSSGLAGAETQYF. The DNA of the CDR3 is TGTGCCAGCAGTTCGGGACTAGCGGGAGCAGAGACCCAGTACTTC.

This clone was counted a few times. This sequence joins TRBV24-1 and TRBJ2-1; 9 nucleotides agree with TRBD2. The CDR3 runs 16 residues. V shed 5 bases and J 1 base; nucleotides not matched to a gene: 5. CDR1 and CDR2 from the germline V gene are KGHDR and SFDVKD. This chain's CDR3 is CATSGGLAISYNEQFF. CDR3 in DNA: TGTGCCACCAGTGGGGGACTAGCAATTTCCTACAATGAGCAGTTCTTC.

The chain has TRBV28 and TRBJ1-3; a weak D match, TRBD1 (6 bases). V dropped 6 bases and J dropped 4 bases, with 16 bases sitting between them. Germline V gene data show CDR1 as MDHEN and CDR2 as SYDVKM. The CDR3 is 15 amino acids. The CDR3 sequence is CASRQGGNGGNTIYF. CDR3 nucleotides: TGTGCCAGCAGGCAAGGGGGAAATGGAGGAAACACCATATATTTT.

The chain links TRBV28 to TRBJ1-5; 9 bases line up with TRBD1. The CDR3 loop spans 15 amino acids. CDR1 is MDHEN, CDR2 SYDVKM, per germline. The V and J ends lost 5 bases and 4 bases, in that order; junction bases with no gene match: 6. CDR3 DNA sequence: TGTGCCAGCAGTAACGTGGGACAGGGTAATCAGCCCCAGCATTTT. Its translation: CASSNVGQGNQPQHF.

Concerning this clone itself: Distinct nucleotide sequences in the sample also encode this CDR3. This sequence joins TRBV5-1 and TRBJ2-7; D is possibly TRBD1 (6 bases). Germline-derived CDR1 and CDR2 are SGHRS and YFSETQ. V lost 0 bases, J lost 1 base, and 11 bases lay in between. The CDR3 consists of 15 residues. In DNA form, the CDR3 reads TGCGCCAGCAGCTTGGGGGGGACACTTTCCTACGAGCAGTACTTC. Its protein is CASSLGGTLSYEQYF. Complete variable domain (other parts from reference TRBV5-1 and TRBJ2-7): KAGVTQTPRYLIKTRGQQVTLSCSPISGHRSVSWYQQTPGQGLQFLFEYFSETQRNKGNFPGRFSGRQFSNSRSEMNVSTLELGDSALYLCASSLGGTLSYEQYFGPGTRLTVT.

This clone has just a few counts. The chain links TRBV4-3 to TRBJ2-1, with 13 bases fitting TRBD2. From germline, CDR1 is LGHNA and CDR2 YSLEER. CDR3 length equals 15 residues. V gave up 1 base and J gave up 8 bases; unmatched junction bases: 2. The CDR3: CASSQGTSGGHEQFF. DNA for the CDR3: TGCGCCAGCAGCCAAGGGACTAGCGGGGGACATGAGCAGTTCTTC.

The V call is TRBV7-6, the J call TRBJ2-1, with 9 nucleotides matching TRBD2. The V gene end was trimmed by 1 base and the J gene end by 0 bases; junction bases not matched to a gene: 7. In germline, CDR1 is SGHVS, CDR2 FNYEAQ. This CDR3 has 18 amino acids. The CDR3 is CASSLVAGGPGSYNEQFF. The CDR3 region has the DNA TGTGCCAGCAGCTTAGTCGCGGGGGGGCCCGGCTCCTACAATGAGCAGTTCTTC.

The gene calls are TRBV7-2 and TRBJ1-2; a possible D gene is TRBD1 (6 bases). V lost 5 bases to trimming and J lost 8 bases, with 21 bases between them. Germline-derived CDR1 and CDR2 are SGHTA and FQGNSA. The length of the CDR3 is 15 residues. CDR3 sequence: CASSRNREVFEGYTF. The CDR3 DNA reads as TGTGCCAGCAGCCGCAACAGGGAAGTATTCGAGGGCTACACCTTC.

The rearrangement joins TRBV6-5 to TRBJ1-6; 7 bases line up with TRBD1. The trim removed 2 bases at V and 10 bases at J, leaving 5 bases unmatched. Germline V lookup: CDR1 MNHEY, CDR2 SVGAGI. The CDR3 totals 14 residues. The CDR3: CASSYGDSISPLHF. For the CDR3, the DNA is TGTGCCAGCAGTTACGGGGACAGCATATCACCCCTCCACTTT.

This clone was detected a few times. V usage is TRBV11-2 and J usage is TRBJ2-2, with D tentatively TRBD2 (5 bases). Germline V gives CDR1 SGHAT, CDR2 FQNNGV. The CDR3 has 15 amino acids. V lost 6 bases to trimming and J lost 4 bases, with 15 bases between them. CDR3 amino acids: CASSHGGPLTGELFF. The CDR3 region has the DNA TGTGCCAGCAGTCATGGCGGGCCCCTCACCGGGGAGCTGTTTTTT.

The V gene is TRBV19, the J gene TRBJ2-1; 9 bases are a match to TRBD1. The V gene's germline CDR1 is LNHDA and CDR2 SQIVND (reference sequence). The CDR3 loop spans 16 amino acids. V lost 5 bases and J lost 0; bases outside the gene matches: 5. Here the CDR3 DNA reads TGTGCCAGTAGTCTACAGGGGGCAGCCTCCTACAATGAGCAGTTCTTC. It specifies CASSLQGAASYNEQFF. Together with reference TRBV19 and TRBJ2-1, the CDR3 gives the full variable domain: DGGITQSPKYLFRKEGQNVTLSCEQNLNHDAMYWYRQDPGQGLRLIYYSQIVNDFQKGDIAEGYSVSREKKESFPLTVTSAQKNPTAFYLCASSLQGAASYNEQFFGPGTRLTVL.

The chain joins TRBV28 to TRBJ1-4; D remains ambiguous. CDR1 MDHEN and CDR2 SYDVKM come from the germline V gene. Trimming cost V 7 bases and J 5 bases, with 8 bases left between them. This CDR3 is built from 12 residues. The CDR3 DNA reads TGTGCCAGCACTCGAGAAAATGAAAAACTGTTTTTT. Protein sequence: CASTRENEKLFF.

The chain combines TRBV30 with TRBJ1-1; TRBD1 might be the D (5 bases). The CDR3 consists of 13 residues. The V gene's germline CDR1 is GTSNPN and CDR2 SVGIG (reference sequence). V was clipped by 8 bases and J by 5 bases, with 18 bases between them. The CDR3: CATGSTGGTEAFF. The DNA of the CDR3 is TGTGCCACCGGAAGTACAGGAGGGACTGAAGCTTTCTTT.

Worth noting for this clone: Other DNA sequences in the sample encode the same CDR3. V and J are TRBV5-6 and TRBJ2-5; D is perhaps TRBD2 (6 bases). The CDR3 is 13 residues long. Trimming shortened V by 1 base and J by 4 bases, and 8 bases separated the two germline ends. CDR1 and CDR2 from the germline V gene are SGHDT and YYEEEE. The CDR3 DNA reads as TGTGCCAGCAGCTTGCTGGGGGGAGAGACCCAGTACTTC. This codes for CASSLLGGETQYF.

This sequence joins TRBV19 and TRBJ1-6, with D unresolved. From germline, CDR1 is LNHDA and CDR2 SQIVND (reference sequence). The length of the CDR3 is 14 residues. With 3 bases removed from V and 10 bases from J, the gap between germline ends came to 13 bases. The CDR3 coding sequence is TGTGCCAGTAGTATTTCCCAGACGGGATCACCCCTCCACTTT. This sequence encodes CASSISQTGSPLHF.

The CDR3 reads CASSPGGLAGNEQFF. In DNA, the CDR3 is TGTGCCAGCAGCCCAGGAGGACTAGCGGGGAATGAGCAGTTCTTC. This sequence joins TRBV11-3 and TRBJ2-1; 12 nucleotides align to TRBD2. The ends lost 5 bases at V and 7 bases at J; junction bases unmatched: 6. Germline-derived CDR1 and CDR2 are SGHNT and YENEEA. This CDR3 comprises 15 residues. Full variable domain (rest looked up from reference TRBV11-3 and TRBJ2-1): EAGVVQSPRYKIIEKKQPVAFWCNPISGHNTLYWYLQNLGQGPELLIRYENEEAVDDSQLPKDRFSAERLKGVDSTLKIQPAELGDSAVYLCASSPGGLAGNEQFFGPGTRLTVL.

The chain recombines TRBV12-5 with TRBJ2-3; 7 nucleotides align to TRBD1. CDR1 is LGHNT and CDR2 is FRNRAP in the germline V gene. V shed 3 bases, J shed 1 base, and the junction held 1 base outside the gene matches. CDR3 length equals 14 residues. The CDR3 spells CASGLGQGTDTQYF. Written as DNA, the CDR3 is TGTGCTAGTGGTTTAGGACAGGGCACAGATACGCAGTATTTT.

The genes are TRBV4-3 and TRBJ1-2; TRBD1 might be the D (5 bases). Germline values: CDR1 LGHNA, CDR2 YSLEER. The V gene lost 0 bases and the J gene lost 4 bases, with 18 bases spanning the gap. This CDR3 has 17 residues. The CDR3 sequence is CASSQDEVGAGLYGYTF. The CDR3 nucleotides read TGCGCCAGCAGCCAAGATGAGGTTGGGGCAGGGCTCTATGGCTACACCTTC.

The chain employs TRBV9 and TRBJ2-3; the match to TRBD2 covers 11 bases. V gave up 3 bases and J gave up 6 bases; unmatched junction bases: 6. This CDR3 is built from 15 residues. From germline, CDR1 is SGDLS and CDR2 YYNGEE. The CDR3 here is CASSGLAGFGDTQYF. DNA for the CDR3: TGTGCCAGCAGCGGACTAGCGGGGTTTGGGGATACGCAGTATTTT.

The chain combines TRBV11-2 with TRBJ2-3; TRBD2 might be the D (7 bases). CDR1 and CDR2 from the germline V gene are SGHAT and FQNNGV. CDR3 length: 15 amino acids. The V and J ends lost 4 bases and 3 bases respectively, with 14 bases between them. CDR3 region: CASSSRGARTDTQYF. In DNA, the CDR3 is TGTGCCAGCAGCTCCCGGGGGGCGCGGACAGATACGCAGTATTTT.

The chain carries TRBV21-1 and TRBJ2-2; TRBD2 was called by the table and not checked on the DNA. TRBV21-1 is a known pseudogene. The CDR3 spans 20 residues. The CDR3 coding sequence is TGTGCCAGCAGCACCCGGGACTCGTGGGCCCGGCGAGAAAACACCGGGGAGCTGTTTTTT. This sequence encodes CASSTRDSWARRENTGELFF.

This chain links TRBV15 with TRBJ1-1, with D perhaps TRBD1 (6 bases). In germline, CDR1 is LNHNV, CDR2 YYDKDF (reference sequence). This CDR3 is built from 15 residues. V gave up 5 bases and J gave up 1 base, with 14 bases separating them. CDR3 residues: CATSREGTPNTEAFF. Written as DNA, the CDR3 is TGTGCCACCAGCCGTGAGGGGACACCGAACACTGAAGCTTTCTTT.

The V and J genes are TRBV5-4 and TRBJ1-1; 9 nucleotides align to TRBD1. The CDR3 runs 16 residues. Germline V lookup: CDR1 SGHNT, CDR2 YYREEE (reference sequence). V lost 4 bases, J lost 0 bases, and 7 bases stayed unmatched. The CDR3 reads CASSPGTGPLNTEAFF. In DNA, the CDR3 is TGTGCCAGCAGCCCAGGGACAGGGCCCCTGAACACTGAAGCTTTCTTT.

The gene calls are TRBV4-1 and TRBJ1-4, with 8 bases aligning to TRBD1. CDR1 is MGHRA and CDR2 is YSYEKL in the germline V gene. The CDR3 is 15 residues long. The V gene end was trimmed by 4 bases and the J gene end by 2 bases; junction bases not matched to a gene: 3. CDR3 region: CASSLGQGTNEKLFF. CDR3 nucleotide sequence: TGCGCCAGCAGCCTTGGACAGGGCACTAATGAAAAACTGTTTTTT.

The chain uses TRBV7-9 and TRBJ2-7, with 7 bases identical to TRBD1. V was pared by 5 bases and J by 4 bases, with 8 bases of the junction left unmatched. CDR1 and CDR2 (germline): SEHNR, FQNEAQ (reference sequence). The CDR3 spans 14 residues. The CDR3 DNA sequence: TGTGCCAGCAGCCAGACAGGGAGCGAGTACGAGCAGTACTTC. This encodes CASSQTGSEYEQYF. Full variable domain (outside the CDR3, taken from reference TRBV7-9 and TRBJ2-7): DTGVSQNPRHKITKRGQNVTFRCDPISEHNRLYWYRQTLGQGPEFLTYFQNEAQLEKSRLLSDRFSAERPKGSFSTLEIQRTEQGDSAMYLCASSQTGSEYEQYFGPGTRLTVT.

This chain connects TRBV27 to TRBJ1-4; D might be TRBD1 (6 bases). The V end was cut by 4 bases, the J end by 5 bases, with 17 bases between. This CDR3 is 16 amino acids long. Germline-derived CDR1 and CDR2 are MNHEY and SMNVEV (reference sequence). In DNA form, the CDR3 reads TGTGCCAGCAGTTCCTCAGGATGGCAGGGGAATGAAAAACTGTTTTTT. This codes for CASSSSGWQGNEKLFF.